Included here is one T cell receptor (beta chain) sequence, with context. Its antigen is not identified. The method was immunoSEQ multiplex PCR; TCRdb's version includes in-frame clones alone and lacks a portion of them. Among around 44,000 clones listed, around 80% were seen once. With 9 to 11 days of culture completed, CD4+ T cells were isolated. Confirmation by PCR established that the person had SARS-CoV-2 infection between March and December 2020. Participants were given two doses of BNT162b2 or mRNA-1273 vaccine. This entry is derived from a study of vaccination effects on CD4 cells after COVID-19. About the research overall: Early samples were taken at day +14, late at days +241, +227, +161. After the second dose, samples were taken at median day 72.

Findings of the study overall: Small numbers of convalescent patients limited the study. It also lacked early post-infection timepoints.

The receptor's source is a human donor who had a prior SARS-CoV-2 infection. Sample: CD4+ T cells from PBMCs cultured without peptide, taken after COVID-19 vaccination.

For the CDR3, the DNA is TGTGCCAGCTCACCAAAAGGGACTAGCGGGAGCTACGAGACCCAGTACTTC. As protein: CASSPKGTSGSYETQYF. The chain is built from TRBV18 and TRBJ2-5, with 14 bases identical to TRBD2. Germline loops: CDR1 KGHSH, CDR2 LQKENI. The CDR3 runs to 17 residues. Germline trimming cut 2 bases from V and 5 bases from J; bases unmatched to any gene: 7.